This T cell receptor (beta chain) was recorded in a study of T cells after yellow fever vaccination (dated by TCRdb to about 2019). Regarding the study in general: Libraries from fractions with low cell numbers were prepared with the SMART-Seq v4 Ultra Low Input RNA kit. Two healthy male donors, one aged 18 to 29 and one aged 30 to 40 years, made up the cohort. Blood was drawn at multiple timepoints before and after primary and secondary immunization, with bulk PBMC replicates and cell subsets isolated. To track T-cell clones before and after primary and booster YFV17D yellow fever vaccination, bulk TCR alpha and beta repertoires were sequenced longitudinally. The full study reports these points: The study included only two donors, which limits how far the findings can be generalized. After the booster, most of the clones that had expanded following primary vaccination were detected again (roughly 97% of CD4 and around 90% of CD8), which suggests that memory was broadly maintained. A small fraction of clonotypes appeared in both the CD4 and CD8 compartments, likely as a result of convergent recombination. Computational filtering was required because FACS-sorted repertoires could contain abundant contaminating clonotypes from the bulk population. The secondary T-cell response was found to be weaker but faster than the primary response, with a peak reached on day 5 rather than on day 15.

There are many counts of this clonotype. Its target antigen remains unknown. Base qualities were left out, and no much larger clone turns up one base away. This specimen's treatment or condition label, interpreted: live attenuated yellow fever vaccine strain. At every blood-draw timepoint, two biological replicates of bulk PBMCs were collected. A standard Ficoll-Paque protocol was used to isolate PBMCs from peripheral blood. RNA was extracted with TriZol from bulk PBMCs, CD4 and CD8 fractions, and dextramer-positive and dextramer-negative fractions. The CDR3 holds 14 amino acids from the cysteine to the phenylalanine. Only the CDR3 DNA stays, 42 bases, in frame from base 1. Sequences SGHTA (CDR1) and FQGNSA (CDR2) are obtained from the germline V gene. From V the trimming removes 4 bases and from J it removes 8 bases, while the gene matches leave 8 bases of the junction unaccounted for. The listed sequencing device is Illumina NovaSeq 6000. Synthesis of TCR cDNA relied on 5'RACE template switching, a step that introduced a universal primer site along with unique molecular identifiers. Priming for cDNA synthesis came from both the TCR alpha and TCR beta constant segments. Library amplification involved two PCR steps, and the second step added sample barcodes and sequencing adapters. Sequencing of the libraries was done on either Illumina HiSeq 2500 (2x100 bp) or NovaSeq (2x150 bp). As for the original processing: MIGEC handled demultiplexing of reads and collapsing into UMI consensus sequences, while MiXCR performed V(D)J alignment. Using edgeR on replicate PBMC samples, clonotypes were called vaccine-responding if FDR was below 0.01 and the log2 fold change was above 5 up to day 15. Bulk clonotypes were assigned CD4 or CD8 identity according to which sequenced CD4 or CD8 repertoire held them at higher abundance. TCRdb itself trimmed the public reads at Q25 with fastp, ran MiXCR and retained productive beta chains. CDR3 protein sequences are deduplicated, and each keeps its most common genes and DNA. The V and J calls come from TCRdb's annotation, not from the publication. This sample is represented by a few hundred thousand distinct CDR3 sequences; 3.6% of them were singletons. Over 15% of the sample belongs to the ten largest clones.

This clonotype was obtained from a man between 18 and 29 years old who received the YFV17D yellow fever vaccine. The sequence joins TRBV7-2 to TRBJ1-5; 7 central nucleotides agree with TRBD1. Sequenced material: PBMCs, taken 15 days after the yellow fever booster vaccination. For the CDR3, the sequence is CASSSGDSSKPQHF. DNA sequence: TGTGCCAGCAGCTCTGGGGACAGTAGCAAGCCCCAGCATTTT.